This is a list of T cell receptor beta chains from one sample in a study of cytomegalovirus exposure and HLA in healthy donors. The method was immunoSEQ multiplex PCR; TCRdb's version includes in-frame clones alone and lacks a portion of them. The table lists approximately 190,000 clones, 75% to 90% of them singletons. The sample was PBMCs. These receptors were collected from a woman in her forties or fifties in good health and CMV-seropositive. Both conserved end residues are part of each CDR3. The order of the fields is V gene, clone size, J gene, D gene, CDR3 protein, CDR3 DNA. A D gene is named only where the DNA matches it firmly. The size field is filled for only some rows; it gives once, few, many or a size class.

v_gene: TRBV6-6; abundance: NA; j_gene: TRBJ2-4; d_gene: TRBD1; CDR3aa: CASTPGTGSNIQYF; CDR3nt: TGTGCCAGCACCCCCGGGACAGGGTCAAACATTCAGTACTTC
v_gene: TRBV4-1; abundance: NA; j_gene: TRBJ1-2; d_gene: TRBD1; CDR3aa: CASSHSDRVNYGYTF; CDR3nt: TGCGCCAGCAGCCACTCGGACAGGGTCAACTATGGCTACACCTTC
v_gene: TRBV29-1; abundance: NA; j_gene: TRBJ1-1; d_gene: NA; CDR3aa: CSGEIRSGAFF; CDR3nt: TGCTCAGGTGAAATCAGGTCCGGAGCTTTCTTT
v_gene: TRBV10-3; abundance: NA; j_gene: TRBJ1-1; d_gene: TRBD1; CDR3aa: CAISGQGNSEAFF; CDR3nt: TGTGCCATCAGCGGACAGGGAAACTCTGAAGCTTTCTTT
v_gene: TRBV18; abundance: NA; j_gene: TRBJ1-3; d_gene: NA; CDR3aa: CASSPPDSGNTIYF; CDR3nt: TGTGCCAGCTCACCCCCAGACTCTGGAAACACCATATATTTT
v_gene: TRBV6-6; abundance: NA; j_gene: TRBJ2-7; d_gene: TRBD1; CDR3aa: CASSYRTGTYEQYF; CDR3nt: TGTGCCAGCAGTTATCGGACAGGGACCTACGAGCAGTACTTC
v_gene: TRBV20-1; abundance: NA; j_gene: TRBJ1-2; d_gene: NA; CDR3aa: CSVRRNYGYTF; CDR3nt: TGCAGTGTCCGGAGAAACTATGGCTACACCTTC
v_gene: TRBV19; abundance: NA; j_gene: TRBJ1-1; d_gene: NA; CDR3aa: CASSIARGSEAFF; CDR3nt: TGTGCCAGTAGTATAGCTCGGGGATCGGAAGCTTTCTTT
v_gene: TRBV11-2; abundance: NA; j_gene: TRBJ1-3; d_gene: NA; CDR3aa: CASSLGGIGNTIYF; CDR3nt: TGTGCCAGCAGCTTAGGAGGGATAGGAAACACCATATATTTT
v_gene: TRBV30; abundance: NA; j_gene: TRBJ2-2; d_gene: NA; CDR3aa: CAWNPYTGELFF; CDR3nt: TGTGCCTGGAACCCCTATACCGGGGAGCTGTTTTTT
v_gene: TRBV6-1; abundance: NA; j_gene: TRBJ2-7; d_gene: TRBD1; CDR3aa: CASSRSGQYEQYF; CDR3nt: TGTGCCAGCAGTCGCTCGGGACAGTACGAGCAGTACTTC
v_gene: TRBV5-1; abundance: NA; j_gene: TRBJ2-3; d_gene: TRBD2; CDR3aa: CASSQVAGSTDTQYF; CDR3nt: TGCGCCAGCAGCCAGGTAGCGGGGTCCACAGATACGCAGTATTTT
v_gene: TRBV6-5; abundance: NA; j_gene: TRBJ1-2; d_gene: NA; CDR3aa: CASSYAGLGGYTF; CDR3nt: TGTGCCAGCAGTTACGCGGGGTTGGGTGGCTACACCTTC
v_gene: TRBV6-1; abundance: once; j_gene: TRBJ1-6; d_gene: NA; CDR3aa: CASSQREEPLHF; CDR3nt: TGTGCCAGCAGTCAACGGGAAGAGCCCCTCCACTTT
v_gene: TRBV6-1; abundance: NA; j_gene: TRBJ2-7; d_gene: NA; CDR3aa: CASSATGEQYF; CDR3nt: TGTGCCAGCAGTGCGACTGGTGAGCAGTACTTC
v_gene: TRBV4-2; abundance: NA; j_gene: TRBJ2-7; d_gene: NA; CDR3aa: CASSHSAWGEGSYEQYF; CDR3nt: TGTGCCAGCAGCCACTCGGCCTGGGGGGAAGGCTCCTACGAGCAGTACTTC
v_gene: TRBV11-3; abundance: NA; j_gene: TRBJ2-7; d_gene: NA; CDR3aa: CASSPTRSSYEQYF; CDR3nt: TGTGCCAGCAGCCCGACGAGGAGCTCCTACGAGCAGTACTTC
v_gene: TRBV15; abundance: once; j_gene: TRBJ2-3; d_gene: NA; CDR3aa: CATSRDRALASTDTQYF; CDR3nt: TGTGCCACCAGCAGAGATAGGGCGCTAGCCAGCACAGATACGCAGTATTTT
v_gene: TRBV6-1; abundance: NA; j_gene: TRBJ2-1; d_gene: NA; CDR3aa: CASSNNGAYNEQFF; CDR3nt: TGTGCCAGCAGTAATAACGGGGCCTACAATGAGCAGTTCTTC
v_gene: TRBV18; abundance: NA; j_gene: TRBJ2-3; d_gene: TRBD2; CDR3aa: CASSPSAGGDTQYF; CDR3nt: TGTGCCAGCTCACCTTCTGCGGGGGGTGATACGCAGTATTTT
v_gene: TRBV11-2; abundance: NA; j_gene: TRBJ2-1; d_gene: TRBD2; CDR3aa: CASSFGLADEQFF; CDR3nt: TGTGCCAGCAGCTTCGGCCTAGCGGATGAGCAGTTCTTC
v_gene: TRBV27; abundance: NA; j_gene: TRBJ1-6; d_gene: TRBD1; CDR3aa: CASGETGQGRSPLHF; CDR3nt: TGTGCCAGCGGGGAGACGGGACAGGGGAGGTCACCCCTCCACTTT
v_gene: TRBV19; abundance: once; j_gene: TRBJ1-5; d_gene: NA; CDR3aa: CASSPGGGLQPQHF; CDR3nt: TGTGCCAGTAGTCCTGGGGGGGGGCTACAGCCCCAGCATTTT
v_gene: TRBV11-2; abundance: NA; j_gene: TRBJ2-1; d_gene: TRBD2; CDR3aa: CASSPRASGYNEQFF; CDR3nt: TGTGCCAGCAGCCCCCGCGCTAGCGGATACAATGAGCAGTTCTTC
v_gene: TRBV9; abundance: NA; j_gene: TRBJ1-6; d_gene: TRBD1; CDR3aa: CASSVTGGANSPLHF; CDR3nt: TGTGCCAGCAGCGTTACAGGGGGCGCGAATTCACCCCTCCACTTT
v_gene: TRBV6-5; abundance: once; j_gene: TRBJ1-5; d_gene: NA; CDR3aa: CASSPNGQGGQPQHF; CDR3nt: TGTGCCAGCAGCCCAAATGGGCAGGGAGGACAGCCCCAGCATTTT